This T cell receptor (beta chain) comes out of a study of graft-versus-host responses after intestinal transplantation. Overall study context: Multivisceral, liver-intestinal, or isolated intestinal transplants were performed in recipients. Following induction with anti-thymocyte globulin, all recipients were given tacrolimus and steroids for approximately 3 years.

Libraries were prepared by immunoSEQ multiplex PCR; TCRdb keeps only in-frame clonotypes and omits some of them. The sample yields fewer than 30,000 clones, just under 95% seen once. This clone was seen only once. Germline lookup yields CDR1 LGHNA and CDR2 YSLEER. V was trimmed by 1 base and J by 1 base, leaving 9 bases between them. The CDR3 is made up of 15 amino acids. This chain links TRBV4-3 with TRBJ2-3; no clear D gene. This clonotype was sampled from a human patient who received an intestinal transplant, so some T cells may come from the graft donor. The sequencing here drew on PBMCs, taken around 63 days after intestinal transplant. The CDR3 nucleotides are TGCGCCAGCAGCCAAGGGGTTCGCGGCACAGATACGCAGTATTTT. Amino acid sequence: CASSQGVRGTDTQYF.